The following is a T cell receptor beta chain sequence with its context. Every isolated RNA sample was fully reverse transcribed, so sequencing captured expressed TCRB transcripts. Profiling relied on immunoSEQ multiplex PCR, and the TCRdb table lists in-frame clones only, not all of them. The table includes about 320,000 clones, 11% to 15% detected once. The data are from a study of beta chain features in type 1 diabetes. This TCR derives from a man between 25 and 39 years old in good health. The sequenced sample consisted of central memory CD4+ T cells from blood.

This CDR3 reads CASSDSSDEQYF. The DNA of the CDR3 is TGTGCCAGCAGTGATTCCTCTGACGAGCAGTACTTC. The rearrangement joins TRBV25-1 to TRBJ2-7; D ambiguous. Trimming removed 3 bases from V and 5 bases from J, with 8 bases in between. CDR1 and CDR2 (germline): MGHDK, SYGVNS. This CDR3 has 12 amino acids.